The present TCR beta chain was sequenced within a study of memory CD4+ T cells and cytomegalovirus serostatus. Overall study context: Healthy Belgian adult donors included 9 or 10 CMV-positive and 24 CMV-negative people.

The sort gate was single viable CD3+CD4+CD8-CD45RO+ cells for memory CD4+ T cells. Original analysis: Out-of-frame sequences were removed, leaving 2 million to 2.5 million distinct TCRbeta sequences. Sequencing was performed with immunoSEQ multiplex PCR; in TCRdb, only in-frame clones are kept and a portion is missing. V, J and clone size reflect that table, while D and trimming were determined from the DNA. The repertoire includes 50,000 or so clones, approximately 80% of them detected once, and 0.5% to 0.6% sits in the top ten. Study-level findings and limits: CD4+ memory repertoires contained about two fifths of the roughly 150 reported CMV TCRbeta sequences. The CMV-associated TCR signature appears largely within the CD4+ memory repertoire.

The germline gives CDR1 SGHTA, CDR2 FQGNSA. Trimming removed 0 bases at V and 4 bases at J, with 6 bases between. This CDR3 contains 13 residues. As concerns this clone: What it binds is not known.

Source material: memory CD4+ T cells from blood. This TCR came from an adult in good health and CMV-seronegative. The V call is TRBV7-2, the J call TRBJ2-5, with D perhaps TRBD2 (6 bases). CDR3 loop: CASSLAGGETQYF. The CDR3 bases are TGTGCCAGCAGCTTAGCGGGGGGAGAGACCCAGTACTTC.